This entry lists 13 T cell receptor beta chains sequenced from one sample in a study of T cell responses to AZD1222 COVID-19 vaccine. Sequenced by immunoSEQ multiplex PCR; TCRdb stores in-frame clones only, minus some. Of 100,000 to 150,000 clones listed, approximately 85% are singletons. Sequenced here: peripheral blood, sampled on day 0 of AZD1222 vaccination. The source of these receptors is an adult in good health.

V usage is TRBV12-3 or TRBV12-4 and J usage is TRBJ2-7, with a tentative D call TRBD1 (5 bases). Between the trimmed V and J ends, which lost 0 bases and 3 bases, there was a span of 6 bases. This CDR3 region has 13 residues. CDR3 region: CASSLAGLYEQYF. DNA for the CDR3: TGTGCCAGCAGTTTAGCGGGGCTCTACGAGCAGTACTTC.

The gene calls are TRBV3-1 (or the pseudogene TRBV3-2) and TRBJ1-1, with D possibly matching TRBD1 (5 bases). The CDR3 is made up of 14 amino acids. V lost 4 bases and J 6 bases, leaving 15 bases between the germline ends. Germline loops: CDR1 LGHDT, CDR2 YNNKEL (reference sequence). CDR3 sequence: CASSPLFRGSEAFF. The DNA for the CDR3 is TGTGCCAGCAGCCCCCTATTTCGGGGGTCTGAAGCTTTCTTT.

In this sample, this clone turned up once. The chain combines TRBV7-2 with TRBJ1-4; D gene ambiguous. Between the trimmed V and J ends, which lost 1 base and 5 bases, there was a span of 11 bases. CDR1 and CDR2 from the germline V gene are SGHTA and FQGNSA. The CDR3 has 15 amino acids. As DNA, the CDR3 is TGTGCCAGCAGCTTAGAAGGGTCCCGGAATGAAAAACTGTTTTTT. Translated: CASSLEGSRNEKLFF.

The CDR3 DNA reads as TGTGCCAGCAGTGAATATGGGCAGAAAGATTCACCCCTCCACTTT. This translates into CASSEYGQKDSPLHF. V gene TRBV25-1 combines with J gene TRBJ1-6; D is undetermined. The CDR3 sequence is 15 residues long. CDR1 is MGHDK and CDR2 is SYGVNS in the germline V gene. Trimming took 0 bases from V and 8 from J, leaving 11 bases between them.

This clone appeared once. The CDR3 sequence: CASSTADRAMNTEAFF. The CDR3 DNA reads as TGTGCCAGCAGTACTGCGGACAGGGCTATGAACACTGAAGCTTTCTTT. The chain employs TRBV28 and TRBJ1-1, with 8 bases identical to TRBD1. With V trimmed by 5 bases and J by 0 bases, 8 bases remained unmatched. The length of the CDR3 is 16 residues. The germline V gene encodes CDR1 MDHEN and CDR2 SYDVKM.

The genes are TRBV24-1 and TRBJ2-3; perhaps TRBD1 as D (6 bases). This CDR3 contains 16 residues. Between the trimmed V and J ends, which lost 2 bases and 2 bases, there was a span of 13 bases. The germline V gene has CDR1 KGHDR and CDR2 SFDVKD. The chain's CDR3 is CATSDWGTINTDTQYF. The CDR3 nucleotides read TGTGCCACCAGTGATTGGGGGACAATCAACACAGATACGCAGTATTTT.

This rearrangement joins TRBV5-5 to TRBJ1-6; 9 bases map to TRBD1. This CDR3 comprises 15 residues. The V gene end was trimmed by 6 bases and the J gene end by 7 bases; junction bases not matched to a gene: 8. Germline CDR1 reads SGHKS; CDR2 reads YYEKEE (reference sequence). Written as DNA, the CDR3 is TGTGCCAGCACCCGACAGGGGGAAGTAAATTCACCCCTCCACTTT. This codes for CASTRQGEVNSPLHF.

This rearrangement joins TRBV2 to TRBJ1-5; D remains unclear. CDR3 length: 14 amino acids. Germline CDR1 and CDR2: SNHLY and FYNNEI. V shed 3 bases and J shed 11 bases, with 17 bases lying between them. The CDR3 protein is CASSEDSDVWAQHF. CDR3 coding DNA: TGTGCCAGCAGTGAGGACTCGGACGTGTGGGCCCAGCATTTT.

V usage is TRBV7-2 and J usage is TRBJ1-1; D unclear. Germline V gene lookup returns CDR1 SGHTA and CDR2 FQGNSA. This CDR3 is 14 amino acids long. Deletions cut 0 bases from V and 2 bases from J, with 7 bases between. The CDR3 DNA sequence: TGTGCCAGCAGCTTAGCGCTACTCAACACTGAAGCTTTCTTT. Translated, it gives CASSLALLNTEAFF.

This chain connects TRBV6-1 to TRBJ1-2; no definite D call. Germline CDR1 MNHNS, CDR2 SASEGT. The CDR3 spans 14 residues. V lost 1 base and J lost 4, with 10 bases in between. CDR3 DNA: TGTGCCAGCAGTGAAGTTGAGCAGTTCTATGGCTACACCTTC. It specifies CASSEVEQFYGYTF.

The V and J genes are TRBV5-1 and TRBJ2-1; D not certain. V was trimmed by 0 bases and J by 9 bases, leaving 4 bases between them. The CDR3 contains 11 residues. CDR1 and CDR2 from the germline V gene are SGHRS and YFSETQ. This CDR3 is CASSLESEQFF. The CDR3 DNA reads TGCGCCAGCAGCTTGGAGAGTGAGCAGTTCTTC. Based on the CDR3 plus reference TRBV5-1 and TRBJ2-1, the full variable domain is KAGVTQTPRYLIKTRGQQVTLSCSPISGHRSVSWYQQTPGQGLQFLFEYFSETQRNKGNFPGRFSGRQFSNSRSEMNVSTLELGDSALYLCASSLESEQFFGPGTRLTVL.

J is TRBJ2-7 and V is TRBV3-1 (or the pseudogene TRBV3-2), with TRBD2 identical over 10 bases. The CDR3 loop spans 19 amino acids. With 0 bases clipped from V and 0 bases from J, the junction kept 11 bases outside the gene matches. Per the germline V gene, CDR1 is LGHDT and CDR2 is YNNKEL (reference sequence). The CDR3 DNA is TGTGCCAGCAGCCAAGAAGGGGTTAGCGGGGGGTCTAACTCCTACGAGCAGTACTTC. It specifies CASSQEGVSGGSNSYEQYF.

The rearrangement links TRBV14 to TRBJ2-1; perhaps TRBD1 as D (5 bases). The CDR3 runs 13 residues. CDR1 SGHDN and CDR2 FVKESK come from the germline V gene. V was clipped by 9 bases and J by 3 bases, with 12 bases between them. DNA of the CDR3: TGTGCCAGTGCCAGGGCGGTCTACAATGAGCAGTTCTTC. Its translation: CASARAVYNEQFF.